This is a list of T cell receptor beta chains from one sample in a study of CD8 T cells in ankylosing spondylitis. TCRdb reprocessed the 5' RACE reads with MiXCR, giving one entry per CDR3 protein. The table has 100,000 or so distinct CDR3 sequences, approximately 25% seen once. Sequenced sample: synovial fluid, either unsorted or a sorted T cell fraction (not recorded which). Receptor source: a male donor with ankylosing spondylitis. The CDR3 runs from the conserved cysteine through the conserved F or W. The D gene is left open where the match is weak. For some rows the clone size is stated as once, few or many, or as a class when expanded; others skip it.

cdr3_length	d_call	v_call	clone_size	j_call	cdr3_nt	cdr3_aa
13	NA	TRBV12-3/TRBV12-4	NA	TRBJ2-3	TGTGCCAGCAGACCGGACAGCACAGATACGCAGTATTTT	CASRPDSTDTQYF
13	NA	TRBV19	few	TRBJ2-5	TGTGCCAGTAGTCCGGGGCTAGGGCAGACCCAGTACTTC	CASSPGLGQTQYF
13	NA	TRBV19	NA	TRBJ2-7	TGTGCCAGTAGCCAGGCTGTCTCCTACGAGCAGTACTTC	CASSQAVSYEQYF
16	NA	TRBV10-3	NA	TRBJ2-1	TGTGCCATCAGTGGACAGGCAGCGCCTTCCTACAATGAGCAGTTCTTC	CAISGQAAPSYNEQFF
15	NA	TRBV19	few	TRBJ2-2	TGTGCCAGTAGTATTGGGGGAGGAATTACCGGGGAGCTGTTTTTT	CASSIGGGITGELFF
14	NA	TRBV20-1	NA	TRBJ2-1	TGCAGTGCTAGCCCCCCCGCCTCCTACAATGAGCAGTTCTTC	CSASPPASYNEQFF
16	NA	TRBV27	few	TRBJ2-2	TGTGCCAGCAGGTCACAGGGGAGGCTCAACACCGGGGAGCTGTTTTTT	CASRSQGRLNTGELFF
14	NA	TRBV7-9	NA	TRBJ1-2	TGTGCCAGCAGCTTAGAACAGGTTAACTATGGCTACACCTTC	CASSLEQVNYGYTF
14	NA	TRBV5-1	NA	TRBJ1-1	TGCGCCAGCAGCTTGGTAAGCCTAAACACTGAAGCTTTCTTT	CASSLVSLNTEAFF
11	NA	TRBV29-1	NA	TRBJ1-2	TGCAGCGTTGTCGGCGGCTATGGCTACACCTTC	CSVVGGYGYTF
16	NA	TRBV20-1	NA	TRBJ1-5	TGCAGTGCTAGATCGAGGGTCAGGGGACGGGATTTCACCCAGCATTTT	CSARSRVRGRDFTQHF
17	TRBD1	TRBV19	NA	TRBJ1-3	TGTGCCAGTACCATGCCGGGACAGGGAAACTCTGGAAACACCATATATTTT	CASTMPGQGNSGNTIYF
16	TRBD2	TRBV5-4	few	TRBJ2-3	TGTGCCAGCAGCTTCGGACTAGCGGGAGAGCGGGATACGCAGTATTTT	CASSFGLAGERDTQYF
15	TRBD1	TRBV5-6	few	TRBJ1-1	TGTGCCAGCAGCACTGGGACAGGGAGAGTGAGCATAGCTTTCTTT	CASSTGTGRVSIAFF
13	NA	TRBV9	few	TRBJ1-1	TGTGCCAGCAGCGCCAGGGGACTCACTGAAGCTTTCTTT	CASSARGLTEAFF
14	NA	TRBV29-1	few	TRBJ1-3	TGCAGCGGTGGTGGGGGCACTACTGGAAACACCATATATTTT	CSGGGGTTGNTIYF
14	NA	TRBV3-1	NA	TRBJ1-5	TGTGCCAGCAGCCTCGGACAGATGAATCAGCCCCAGCATTTT	CASSLGQMNQPQHF
13	NA	TRBV9	few	TRBJ1-1	TGTGCCAGCAGCGTAAGCGGGGTCACTGAAGCTTTCTTT	CASSVSGVTEAFF
12	NA	TRBV20-1	few	TRBJ2-7	TGCAGTGCCTCAGCGGCAGGGGGGTGGCAGTACTTC	CSASAAGGWQYF
17	TRBD2	TRBV7-2	NA	TRBJ2-3	TGTGCCAGCAGCCTAAGACTAGCGGGAGATTTCACAGATACGCAGTATTTT	CASSLRLAGDFTDTQYF
17	TRBD1	TRBV12-3/TRBV12-4	NA	TRBJ1-2	TGTGCCAGCAGGCCGAGCGGACAGGGCCCCTGGGACTATGGCTACACCTTC	CASRPSGQGPWDYGYTF
14	NA	TRBV11-2	few	TRBJ2-5	TGTGCCAGCAGCTTAGTAGGCGGACAAGAGACCCAGTACTTC	CASSLVGGQETQYF
15	NA	TRBV10-1	NA	TRBJ2-5	TGCGCCAGCAGTGGGCAGACAGGCCTCCAAGAGACCCAGTACTTC	CASSGQTGLQETQYF
15	NA	TRBV6-5	NA	TRBJ2-5	TGTGCCAGCAGTTACTCGGGGGCAACACAAGAGACCCAGTACTTC	CASSYSGATQETQYF
15	TRBD2	TRBV20-1	many	TRBJ2-1	TGCAGTGCTTTAGGGACTAGCGGGATCTACAATGAGCAGTTCTTC	CSALGTSGIYNEQFF
13	NA	TRBV5-5	few	TRBJ1-3	TGTGCCAGCCTCCAGGGCTCTGGAAACACCATATATTTT	CASLQGSGNTIYF
12	NA	TRBV20-1	few	TRBJ1-4	TGCAGTGCCCGGGAGACAGTAGAAAAACTGTTTTTT	CSARETVEKLFF
15	TRBD2	TRBV7-9	few	TRBJ2-1	TGTGCCAGCAGCATAACTAGCGGACCCTACAATGAGCAGTTCTTC	CASSITSGPYNEQFF
14	NA	TRBV20-1	NA	TRBJ1-6	TGCAGTGCTAAGCAGAGATCCTATAATTCACCCCTCCACTTT	CSAKQRSYNSPLHF
15	NA	TRBV30	NA	TRBJ2-1	TGTGCCTGGAAACTTTCGGGACTTTACTACAATGAGCAGTTCTTC	CAWKLSGLYYNEQFF
17	TRBD2	TRBV7-2	few	TRBJ2-3	TGTGCCAGCAGCTTAGAGCGGGGGGCGGGAGCCCCAGATACGCAGTATTTT	CASSLERGAGAPDTQYF
17	TRBD2	TRBV11-2	few	TRBJ2-7	TGTGCCAGCAGCTTAACAGTGACTAGCTCTAGCTCCTACGAGCAGTACTTC	CASSLTVTSSSSYEQYF
15	TRBD1	TRBV5-1	NA	TRBJ2-4	TGCGCCAGCAGCTCCGGACAGGGTTCGCATAACATTCAGTACTTC	CASSSGQGSHNIQYF
11	NA	TRBV29-1	NA	TRBJ2-7	TGCAGCGTTGAACAGGGGTACGAGCAGTACTTC	CSVEQGYEQYF
11	TRBD1	TRBV7-2	NA	TRBJ1-2	TGTGCCAGCAGGGACAGGGATGGCTACACCTTC	CASRDRDGYTF
17	TRBD1	TRBV20-1	NA	TRBJ1-5	TGCAGTGCTAGAGCTACGTTGGGACAGGGATTCGGCCAGCCCCAGCATTTT	CSARATLGQGFGQPQHF
14	NA	TRBV7-2	few	TRBJ1-1	TGTGCCAGCAGCTTACGCCAGGGTCCCACTGAAGCTTTCTTT	CASSLRQGPTEAFF
14	NA	TRBV29-1	few	TRBJ1-1	TGCAGCGTTGAAGATTCAGGGTTCTTGACTGAAGCTTTCTTT	CSVEDSGFLTEAFF
10	NA	TRBV23-1	NA	TRBJ2-7	TGCGCCAGCAGCCCGGGAGAGCAGTACTTC	CASSPGEQYF
14	TRBD1	TRBV20-1	many	TRBJ2-7	TGCAGTGCTAAAAAGACAGGGGGCGGCGACGAGCAGTACTTC	CSAKKTGGGDEQYF
13	NA	TRBV18	NA	TRBJ2-7	TGTGCCAGCTCACCTGCGCAGGCATACGAGCAGTACTTC	CASSPAQAYEQYF
13	NA	TRBV20-1	NA	TRBJ2-7	TGCAGTGCTAGACAGGTTCTTACCTACGAGCAGTACTTC	CSARQVLTYEQYF
17	TRBD2	TRBV20-1	many	TRBJ2-1	TGCAGTGCTAGAGATAGAGCCGGGAGGCTTATATACAATGAGCAGTTCTTC	CSARDRAGRLIYNEQFF
15	NA	TRBV24-1	NA	TRBJ1-2	TGTGCCACCAGTGACCCGGGTCAGGGTGGTTATGGCTACACCTTC	CATSDPGQGGYGYTF
17	NA	TRBV3-1	NA	TRBJ2-2	TGTGCCAGCACCATAGAACCAGGGGGAGGGGCCACCGGGGAGCTGTTTTTT	CASTIEPGGGATGELFF